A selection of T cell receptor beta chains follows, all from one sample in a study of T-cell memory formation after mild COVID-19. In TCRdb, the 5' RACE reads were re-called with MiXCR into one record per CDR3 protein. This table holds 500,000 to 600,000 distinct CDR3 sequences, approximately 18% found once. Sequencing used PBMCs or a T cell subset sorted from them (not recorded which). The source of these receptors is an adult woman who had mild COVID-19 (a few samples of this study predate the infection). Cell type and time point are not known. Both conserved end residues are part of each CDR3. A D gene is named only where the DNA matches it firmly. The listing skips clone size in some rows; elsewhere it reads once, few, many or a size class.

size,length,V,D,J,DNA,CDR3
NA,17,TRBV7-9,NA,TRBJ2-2,TGTGCCAGCAGCTTACTCGGGAGCCACGAGGACACCGGGGAGCTGTTTTTT,CASSLLGSHEDTGELFF
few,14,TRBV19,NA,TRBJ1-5,TGTGCCAGTAGTACGGGACGGAATAATCAGCCCCAGCATTTT,CASSTGRNNQPQHF
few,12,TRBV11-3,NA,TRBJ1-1,TGTGCCAGCAGCCACTCCCGCACTGAAGCTTTCTTT,CASSHSRTEAFF
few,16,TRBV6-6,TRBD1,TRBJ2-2,TGTGCCAGCAGTCTTCGGGACAGGGTTAACACCGGGGAGCTGTTTTTT,CASSLRDRVNTGELFF
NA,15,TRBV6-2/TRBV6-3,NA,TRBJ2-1,TGTGCCAGCAGTTATGGTGCCCTTAGCGGCCATGAGCAGTTCTTC,CASSYGALSGHEQFF
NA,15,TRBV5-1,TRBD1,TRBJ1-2,TGCGCCAGCAGCCCCGAAGCGGGACAGATATCTGGCTACACCTTC,CASSPEAGQISGYTF
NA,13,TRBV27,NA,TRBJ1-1,TGTGCCAGCAGTTTACCCGGGGTTTCTGAAGCTTTCTTT,CASSLPGVSEAFF
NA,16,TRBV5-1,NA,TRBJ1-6,TGCGCCAGCAGCTGGGGTGCGGCGGGGGCGAGATCACCCCTCCACTTT,CASSWGAAGARSPLHF
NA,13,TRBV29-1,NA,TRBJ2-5,TGCAGCGTTGCGAAGGGGAACGGGGAGACCCAGTACTTC,CSVAKGNGETQYF
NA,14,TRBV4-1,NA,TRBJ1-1,TGCGCCAGCAGCCAACCTACAGCTAGGACTGAAGCTTTCTTT,CASSQPTARTEAFF
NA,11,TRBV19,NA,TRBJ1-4,TGTGCCAGTAGTTATCTCTCAAAACTGTTTTTT,CASSYLSKLFF
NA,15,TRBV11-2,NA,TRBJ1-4,TGTGCCAGCAGCTTAGAATCGGGGGGCCGAGCAAAACTGTTTTTT,CASSLESGGRAKLFF
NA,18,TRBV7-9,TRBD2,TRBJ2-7,TGTGCCAGCAGCTCCACACGGGGGGGAGTAACAAGCTCCTACGAGCAGTACTTC,CASSSTRGGVTSSYEQYF
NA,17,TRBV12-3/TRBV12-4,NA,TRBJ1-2,TGTGCCAGCAGTACGCGAAGGACCGGATTAGGGGCCTATGGCTACACCTTC,CASSTRRTGLGAYGYTF
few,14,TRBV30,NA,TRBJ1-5,TGTGCCTGGAGTGTACAAGGGGGGGCGGGTTACCAGCATTTT,CAWSVQGGAGYQHF
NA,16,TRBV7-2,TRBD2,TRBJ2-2,TGTGCCAGCAGCTTAACGAGCGGGAGGGCCGCCGGGGAGCTGTTTTTT,CASSLTSGRAAGELFF
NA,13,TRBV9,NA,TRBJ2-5,TGTGCCAGCAGCGTCCGGTACCAAGAGACCCAGTACTTC,CASSVRYQETQYF
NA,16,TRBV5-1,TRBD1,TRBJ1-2,TGCGCCAGCAGCCCTCGACAGGGAGGTCTGAACTATGGCTACACCTTC,CASSPRQGGLNYGYTF
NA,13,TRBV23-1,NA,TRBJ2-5,TGCGCCCGCAGTCTGGACAGAAAAGAGACCCAGTACTTC,CARSLDRKETQYF
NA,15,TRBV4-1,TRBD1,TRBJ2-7,TGCGCCAGCAGCCAAGTGACACAGGGGTCCTACGAGCAGTACTTC,CASSQVTQGSYEQYF